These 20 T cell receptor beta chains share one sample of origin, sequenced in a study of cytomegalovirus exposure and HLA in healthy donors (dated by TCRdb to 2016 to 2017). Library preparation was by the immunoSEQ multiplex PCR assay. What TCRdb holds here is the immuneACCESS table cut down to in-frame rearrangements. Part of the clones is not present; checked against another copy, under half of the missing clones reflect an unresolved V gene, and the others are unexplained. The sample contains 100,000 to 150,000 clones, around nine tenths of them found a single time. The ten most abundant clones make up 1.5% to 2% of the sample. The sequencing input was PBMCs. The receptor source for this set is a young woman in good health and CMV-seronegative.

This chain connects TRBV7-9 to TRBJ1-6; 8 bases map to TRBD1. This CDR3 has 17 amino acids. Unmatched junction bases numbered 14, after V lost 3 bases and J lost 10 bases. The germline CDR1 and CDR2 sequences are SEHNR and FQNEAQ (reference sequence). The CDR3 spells CASSFLHPTGALSPLHF. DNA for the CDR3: TGTGCCAGCAGCTTCCTCCACCCGACAGGGGCACTATCACCCCTCCACTTT.

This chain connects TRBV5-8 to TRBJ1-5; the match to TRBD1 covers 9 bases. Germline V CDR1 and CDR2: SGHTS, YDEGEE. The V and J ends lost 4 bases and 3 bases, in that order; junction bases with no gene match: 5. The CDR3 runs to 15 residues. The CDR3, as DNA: TGTGCCAGCAGCCGATGGACAGGGGACAATCAGCCCCAGCATTTT. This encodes CASSRWTGDNQPQHF.

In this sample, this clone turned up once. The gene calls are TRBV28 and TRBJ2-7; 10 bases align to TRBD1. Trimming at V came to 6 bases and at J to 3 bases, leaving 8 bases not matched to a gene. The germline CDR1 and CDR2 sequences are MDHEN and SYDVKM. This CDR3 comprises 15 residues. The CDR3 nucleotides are TGTGCCAGCAGATCCTGGACAGGGGGATTCTACGAGCAGTACTTC. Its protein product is CASRSWTGGFYEQYF.

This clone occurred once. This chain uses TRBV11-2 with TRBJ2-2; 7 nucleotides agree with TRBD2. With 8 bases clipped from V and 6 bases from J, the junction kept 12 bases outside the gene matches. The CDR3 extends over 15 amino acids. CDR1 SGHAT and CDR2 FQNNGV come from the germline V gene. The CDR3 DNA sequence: TGTGCCAGCGGCATTTCGACTAGCATTGCCGGGGAGCTGTTTTTT. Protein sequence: CASGISTSIAGELFF.

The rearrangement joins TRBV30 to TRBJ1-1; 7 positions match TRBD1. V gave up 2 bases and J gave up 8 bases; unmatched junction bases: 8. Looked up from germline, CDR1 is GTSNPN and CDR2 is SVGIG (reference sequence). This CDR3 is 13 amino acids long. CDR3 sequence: CAWSPGDRAEAFF. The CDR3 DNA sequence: TGTGCCTGGAGTCCCGGCGACAGGGCGGAAGCTTTCTTT.

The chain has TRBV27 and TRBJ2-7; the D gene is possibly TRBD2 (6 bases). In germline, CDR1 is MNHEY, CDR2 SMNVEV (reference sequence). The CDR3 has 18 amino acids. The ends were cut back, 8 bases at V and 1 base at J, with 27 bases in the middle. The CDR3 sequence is CASASSLLAIPSSYEQYF. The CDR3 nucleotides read TGTGCCAGCGCCTCCTCCTTACTAGCTATACCCAGTTCCTACGAGCAGTACTTC.

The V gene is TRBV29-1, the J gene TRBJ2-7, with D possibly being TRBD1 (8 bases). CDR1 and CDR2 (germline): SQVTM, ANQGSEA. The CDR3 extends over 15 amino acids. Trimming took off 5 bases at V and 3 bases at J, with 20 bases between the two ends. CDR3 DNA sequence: TGCAGCGTTCTCGGTGGACAGGGAGGGGGCTACGAGCAGTACTTC. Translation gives CSVLGGQGGGYEQYF.

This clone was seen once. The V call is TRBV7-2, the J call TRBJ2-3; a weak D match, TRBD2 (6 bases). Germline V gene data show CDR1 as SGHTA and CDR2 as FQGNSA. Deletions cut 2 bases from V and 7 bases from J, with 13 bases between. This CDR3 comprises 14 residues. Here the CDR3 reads CASSLLEGGNTQYF. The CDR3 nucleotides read TGTGCCAGCAGCTTACTCGAGGGAGGAAATACGCAGTATTTT.

For the CDR3, the DNA is TGTGCCAGCCTTCCAGGTAGCGGGGCCTACGAGCAGTACTTC. Translating it yields CASLPGSGAYEQYF. The chain is built from TRBV6-5 and TRBJ2-7, with 8 bases identical to TRBD2. There are 14 residues in the CDR3. Germline trimming cut 8 bases from V and 2 bases from J; bases unmatched to any gene: 8. Germline V CDR1 and CDR2: MNHEY, SVGAGI.

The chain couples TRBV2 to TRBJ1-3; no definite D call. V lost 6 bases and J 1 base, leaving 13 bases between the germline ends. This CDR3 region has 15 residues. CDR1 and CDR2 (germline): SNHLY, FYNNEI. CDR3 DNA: TGTGCCAGCAGAGATATGACTTGGTCTGGAAACACCATATATTTT. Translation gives CASRDMTWSGNTIYF.

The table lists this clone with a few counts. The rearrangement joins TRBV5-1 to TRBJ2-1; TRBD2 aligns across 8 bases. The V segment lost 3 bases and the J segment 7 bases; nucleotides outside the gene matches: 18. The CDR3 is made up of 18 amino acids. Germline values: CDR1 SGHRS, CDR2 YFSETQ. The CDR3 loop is CASSWRGAAVVLKNEQFF. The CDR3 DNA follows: TGCGCCAGCAGCTGGCGGGGGGCCGCAGTCGTTTTGAAGAATGAGCAGTTCTTC. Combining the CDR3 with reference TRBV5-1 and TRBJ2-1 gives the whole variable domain KAGVTQTPRYLIKTRGQQVTLSCSPISGHRSVSWYQQTPGQGLQFLFEYFSETQRNKGNFPGRFSGRQFSNSRSEMNVSTLELGDSALYLCASSWRGAAVVLKNEQFFGPGTRLTVL.

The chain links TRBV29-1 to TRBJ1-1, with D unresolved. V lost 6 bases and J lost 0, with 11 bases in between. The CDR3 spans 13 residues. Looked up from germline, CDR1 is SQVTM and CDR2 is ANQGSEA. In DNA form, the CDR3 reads TGCAGCGTGCCCGAAAGCATGAACACTGAAGCTTTCTTT. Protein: CSVPESMNTEAFF.

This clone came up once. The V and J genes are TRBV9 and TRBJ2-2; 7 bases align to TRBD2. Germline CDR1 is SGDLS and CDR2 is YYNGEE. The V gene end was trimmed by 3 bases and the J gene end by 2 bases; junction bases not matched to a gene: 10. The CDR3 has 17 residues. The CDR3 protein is CASSAGLVGLNTGELFF. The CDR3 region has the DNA TGTGCCAGCAGCGCAGGACTAGTGGGCCTTAACACCGGGGAGCTGTTTTTT.

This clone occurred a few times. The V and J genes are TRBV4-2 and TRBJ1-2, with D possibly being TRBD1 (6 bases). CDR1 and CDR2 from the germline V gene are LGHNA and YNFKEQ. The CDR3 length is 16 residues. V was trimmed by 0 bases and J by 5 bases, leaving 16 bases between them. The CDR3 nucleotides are TGTGCCAGCAGCCAAGAAGCAGGGGTCTTCGGATATGGCTACACCTTC. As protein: CASSQEAGVFGYGYTF.

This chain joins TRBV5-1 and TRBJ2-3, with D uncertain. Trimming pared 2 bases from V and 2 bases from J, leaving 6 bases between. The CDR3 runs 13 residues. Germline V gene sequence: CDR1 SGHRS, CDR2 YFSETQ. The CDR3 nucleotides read TGCGCCAGCAGCTTAACACCCACAGATACGCAGTATTTT. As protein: CASSLTPTDTQYF.

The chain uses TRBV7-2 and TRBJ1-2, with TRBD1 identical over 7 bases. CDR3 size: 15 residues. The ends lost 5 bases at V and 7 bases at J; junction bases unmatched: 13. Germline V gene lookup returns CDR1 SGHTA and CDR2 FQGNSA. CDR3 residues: CASSTRQGESGGYTF. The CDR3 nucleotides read TGTGCCAGCAGCACCCGACAGGGAGAATCGGGTGGCTACACCTTC.

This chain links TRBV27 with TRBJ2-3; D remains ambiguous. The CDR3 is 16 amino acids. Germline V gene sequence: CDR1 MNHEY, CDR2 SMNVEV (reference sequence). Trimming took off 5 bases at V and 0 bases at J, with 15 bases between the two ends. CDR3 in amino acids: CASSLTDPRSTDTQYF. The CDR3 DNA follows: TGTGCCAGCAGTCTTACAGATCCGAGAAGCACAGATACGCAGTATTTT.

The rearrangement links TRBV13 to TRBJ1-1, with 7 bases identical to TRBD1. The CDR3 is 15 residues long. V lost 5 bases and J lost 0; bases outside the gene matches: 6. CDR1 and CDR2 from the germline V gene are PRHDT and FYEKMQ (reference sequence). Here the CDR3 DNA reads TGTGCCAGCAGCGCCGGGACAGAGGTGAACACTGAAGCTTTCTTT. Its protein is CASSAGTEVNTEAFF.

The CDR3 region is CASSLYSSGGQGGETQYF. The CDR3, as DNA: TGTGCCAGCAGTTTATACTCGTCGGGGGGACAGGGAGGAGAGACCCAGTACTTC. This chain uses TRBV28 with TRBJ2-5; the match to TRBD1 covers 9 bases. The germline V gene encodes CDR1 MDHEN and CDR2 SYDVKM. The CDR3 spans 18 residues. Trimming took 1 base from V and 4 from J; bases not matched to a gene: 13.

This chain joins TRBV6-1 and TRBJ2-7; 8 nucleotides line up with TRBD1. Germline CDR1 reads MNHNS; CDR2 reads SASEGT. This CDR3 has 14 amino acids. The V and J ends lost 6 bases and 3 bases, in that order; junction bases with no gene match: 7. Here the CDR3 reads CASRDRVTGYEQYF. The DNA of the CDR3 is TGTGCCAGCAGGGACAGGGTGACGGGCTACGAGCAGTACTTC.